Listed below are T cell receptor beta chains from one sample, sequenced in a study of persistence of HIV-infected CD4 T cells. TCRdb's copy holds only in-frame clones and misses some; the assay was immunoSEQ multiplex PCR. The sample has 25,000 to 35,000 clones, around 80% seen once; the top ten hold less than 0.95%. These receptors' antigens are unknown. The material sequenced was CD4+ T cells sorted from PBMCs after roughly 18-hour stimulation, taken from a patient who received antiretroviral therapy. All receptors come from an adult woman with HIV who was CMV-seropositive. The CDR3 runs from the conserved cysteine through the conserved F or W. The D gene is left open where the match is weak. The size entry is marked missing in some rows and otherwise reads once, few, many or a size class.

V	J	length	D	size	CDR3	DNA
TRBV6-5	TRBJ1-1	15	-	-	CASSPVWVLNTEAFF	TGTGCCAGCAGTCCCGTCTGGGTCTTGAACACTGAAGCTTTCTTT
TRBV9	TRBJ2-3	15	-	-	CASSPLGSSTDTQYF	TGTGCCAGCAGCCCACTAGGTTCTAGCACAGATACGCAGTATTTT
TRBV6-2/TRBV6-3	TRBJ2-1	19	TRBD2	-	CASSYLPGTSAYSYNEQFF	TGTGCCAGCAGTTACCTCCCCGGGACTAGCGCCTACTCCTACAATGAGCAGTTCTTC
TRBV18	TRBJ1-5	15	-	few	CASSPRGQGGQPQHF	TGTGCCAGCTCACCACGGGGGCAGGGCGGTCAGCCCCAGCATTTT
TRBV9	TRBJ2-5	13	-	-	CASSAGFQETQYF	TGTGCCAGCAGCGCCGGGTTCCAAGAGACCCAGTACTTC
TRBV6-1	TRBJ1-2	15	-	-	CASSEVSRALYGYTF	TGTGCCAGCAGTGAAGTTAGCAGGGCACTCTATGGCTACACCTTC
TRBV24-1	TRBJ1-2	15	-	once	CATSDSRPLNYGYTF	TGTGCCACCAGTGACAGTAGACCACTTAACTATGGCTACACCTTC
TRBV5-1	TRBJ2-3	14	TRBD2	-	CASSPEEGTITQYF	TGCGCCAGCAGCCCTGAAGAAGGGACTATAACGCAGTATTTT
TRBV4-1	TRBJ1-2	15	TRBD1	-	CASSQVTGQGWAGTF	TGCGCCAGCAGCCAAGTTACGGGACAGGGGTGGGCTGGCACCTTC
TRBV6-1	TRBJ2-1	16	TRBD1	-	CASSETMGQGDNEQFF	TGTGCCAGCAGTGAAACTATGGGACAGGGCGACAATGAGCAGTTCTTC
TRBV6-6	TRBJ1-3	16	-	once	CASSRSSPQSGNTIYF	TGTGCCAGCAGTCGATCTTCCCCCCAATCTGGAAACACCATATATTTT
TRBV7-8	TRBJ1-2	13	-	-	CASSLTNSYGYTF	TGTGCCAGCAGCCTGACTAACAGCTATGGCTACACCTTC
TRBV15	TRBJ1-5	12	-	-	CATSWTNQPQHF	TGTGCCACCAGCTGGACAAATCAGCCCCAGCATTTT
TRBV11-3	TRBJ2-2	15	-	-	CASSLLGENTGELFF	TGTGCCAGCAGCTTACTGGGAGAGAACACCGGGGAGCTGTTTTTT
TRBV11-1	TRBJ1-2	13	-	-	CASSLGHRYGYTF	TGTGCCAGCAGCCTGGGACACCGCTATGGCTACACCTTC
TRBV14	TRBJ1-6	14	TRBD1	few	CASRRTGRFSPLHF	TGTGCCAGCAGACGGACAGGGCGGTTTTCACCCCTCCACTTT
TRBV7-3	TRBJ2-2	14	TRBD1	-	CASSRDRRTGELFF	TGTGCCAGCAGCCGGGACAGGAGGACCGGGGAGCTGTTTTTT
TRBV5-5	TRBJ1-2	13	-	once	CASSLVGEGGYTF	TGTGCCAGCAGCTTGGTAGGAGAGGGCGGCTACACCTTC
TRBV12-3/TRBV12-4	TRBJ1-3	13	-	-	CASSLEQTNTIYF	TGTGCCAGCAGTTTGGAACAGACAAACACCATATATTTT
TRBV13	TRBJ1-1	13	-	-	CASSLGGDTEAFF	TGTGCCAGCAGCTTAGGAGGGGACACTGAAGCTTTCTTT
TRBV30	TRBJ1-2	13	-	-	CAWSVQRPRDLTF	TGTGCCTGGAGTGTACAGAGACCGCGCGATCTCACCTTC
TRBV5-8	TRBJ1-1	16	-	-	CASSLQGLGLNTEAFF	TGTGCCAGCAGCTTACAGGGACTGGGTTTGAACACTGAAGCTTTCTTT
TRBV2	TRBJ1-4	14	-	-	CASNLQGTNEKLFF	TGTGCCAGCAACCTCCAGGGAACTAATGAAAAACTGTTTTTT
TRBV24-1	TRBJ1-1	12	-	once	CATRGMNTEAFF	TGTGCCACCCGAGGCATGAACACTGAAGCTTTCTTT
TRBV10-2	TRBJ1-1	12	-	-	CASISLGTEAFF	TGCGCCAGCATCAGCCTCGGCACTGAAGCTTTCTTT
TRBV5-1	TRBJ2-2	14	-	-	CASSWGVDTGELFF	TGCGCCAGCAGCTGGGGGGTAGACACCGGGGAGCTGTTTTTT
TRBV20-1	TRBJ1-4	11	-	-	CSARDNEKLFF	TGCAGTGCCCGGGATAATGAAAAACTGTTTTTT
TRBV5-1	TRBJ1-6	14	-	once	CASSFRGNNSPLHF	TGCGCCAGCAGCTTCAGGGGAAATAATTCACCCCTCCACTTT
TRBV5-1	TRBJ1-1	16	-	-	CASSLVVAGGRTEAFF	TGCGCCAGCAGCTTGGTGGTTGCAGGTGGGAGGACTGAAGCTTTCTTT
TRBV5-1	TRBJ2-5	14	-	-	CASSLWGTQETQYF	TGCGCCAGCAGCTTGTGGGGGACGCAAGAGACCCAGTACTTC
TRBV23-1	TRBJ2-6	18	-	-	CASSQWRRKSSGANVLTF	TGCGCCAGCAGTCAATGGCGGCGGAAGAGCTCTGGGGCCAACGTCCTGACTTTC
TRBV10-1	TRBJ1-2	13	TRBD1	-	CASSEGGSYGYTF	TGCGCCAGCAGTGAAGGGGGCAGCTATGGCTACACCTTC
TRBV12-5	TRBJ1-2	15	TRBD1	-	CASASGDSAGDGYTF	TGTGCTAGTGCATCAGGGGACAGCGCCGGGGATGGCTACACCTTC
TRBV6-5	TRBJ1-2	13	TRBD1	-	CASSSDRGHGYTF	TGTGCCAGCAGCTCGGACAGGGGGCATGGCTACACCTTC
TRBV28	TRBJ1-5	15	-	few	CASSSSSGSNQPQHF	TGTGCCAGCAGTTCCTCGAGTGGTAGCAATCAGCCCCAGCATTTT
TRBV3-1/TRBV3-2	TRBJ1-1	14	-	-	CASSQGGYSTEAFF	TGTGCCAGCAGCCAGGGGGGATATAGCACTGAAGCTTTCTTT
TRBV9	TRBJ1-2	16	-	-	CASSGEGRGRTGGYTF	TGTGCCAGCAGCGGAGAAGGGAGGGGCAGGACGGGTGGCTACACCTTC
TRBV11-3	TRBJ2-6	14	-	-	CASSLSGGANVLTF	TGTGCCAGCAGCTTATCGGGTGGGGCCAACGTCCTGACTTTC
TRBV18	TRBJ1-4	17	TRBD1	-	CASSPRVRQGINEKLFF	TGTGCCAGCTCACCGAGAGTACGACAGGGAATAAATGAAAAACTGTTTTTT
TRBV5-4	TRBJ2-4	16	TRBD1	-	CASSPDRVGAKNIQYF	TGTGCCAGCAGCCCGGACAGGGTAGGAGCCAAAAACATTCAGTACTTC
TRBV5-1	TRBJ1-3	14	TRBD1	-	CASSPDREGNTIYF	TGCGCCAGCAGCCCGGACAGGGAGGGTAACACCATATATTTT
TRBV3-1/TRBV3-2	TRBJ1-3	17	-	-	CASSPGPARRSGNTIYF	TGTGCCAGCAGCCCTGGTCCAGCCCGCCGCTCTGGAAACACCATATATTTT
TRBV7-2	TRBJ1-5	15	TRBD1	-	CASSPSATGTQPQHF	TGTGCCAGCAGCCCATCCGCGACAGGGACGCAGCCCCAGCATTTT
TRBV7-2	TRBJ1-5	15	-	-	CASSLVVNSNQPQHF	TGTGCCAGCAGCTTAGTAGTAAATAGCAATCAGCCCCAGCATTTT
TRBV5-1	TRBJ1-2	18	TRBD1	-	CASSFSSVTRGGSDGYTF	TGCGCCAGCAGCTTTTCTTCGGTAACCAGGGGGGGCAGTGATGGCTACACCTTC
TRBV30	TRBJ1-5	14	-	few	CAWNKGLGNQPQHF	TGTGCCTGGAATAAGGGGCTGGGCAATCAGCCCCAGCATTTT
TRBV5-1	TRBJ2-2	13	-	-	CASSLTVTGELFF	TGCGCCAGCAGCTTGACGGTCACCGGGGAGCTGTTTTTT
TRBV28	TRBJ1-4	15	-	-	CASSTVGGWNEKLFF	TGTGCCAGCAGTACAGTGGGGGGGTGGAATGAAAAACTGTTTTTT
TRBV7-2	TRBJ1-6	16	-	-	CASSLDQSAYNSPLHF	TGTGCCAGCAGCTTAGACCAGTCTGCCTATAATTCACCCCTCCACTTT
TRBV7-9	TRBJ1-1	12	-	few	CASSLAATEAFF	TGTGCCAGCAGCTTAGCGGCCACTGAAGCTTTCTTT
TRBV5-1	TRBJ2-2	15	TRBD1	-	CASRGGTGNTGELFF	TGCGCCAGCAGAGGGGGGACAGGGAACACCGGGGAGCTGTTTTTT
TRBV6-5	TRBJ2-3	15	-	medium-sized	CASSSPSLSTDTQYF	TGTGCCAGCAGTTCCCCTAGTCTTAGCACAGATACGCAGTATTTT
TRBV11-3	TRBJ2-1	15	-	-	CASSLAGGLTNEQFF	TGTGCCAGCAGCTTAGCGGGGGGCCTTACCAATGAGCAGTTCTTC
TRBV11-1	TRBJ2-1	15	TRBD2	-	CASSQGPAGGREQFF	TGTGCCAGCAGCCAAGGCCCTGCGGGGGGGCGTGAGCAGTTCTTC
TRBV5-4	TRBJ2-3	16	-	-	CASSLETGTSTDTQYF	TGTGCCAGCAGCCTAGAGACAGGGACTAGCACAGATACGCAGTATTTT
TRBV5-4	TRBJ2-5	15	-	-	CASSLGPGTQETQYF	TGTGCCAGCAGCTTGGGCCCCGGGACTCAAGAGACCCAGTACTTC
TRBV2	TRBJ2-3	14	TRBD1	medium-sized	CASSFDRDTDTQYF	TGTGCCAGCAGTTTTGACAGGGACACAGATACGCAGTATTTT
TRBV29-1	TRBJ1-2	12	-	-	CSVSGGNYGYTF	TGCAGCGTCTCAGGAGGGAACTATGGCTACACCTTC
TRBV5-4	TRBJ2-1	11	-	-	CASSWGGEQFF	TGTGCCAGCAGCTGGGGTGGTGAGCAGTTCTTC
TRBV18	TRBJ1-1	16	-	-	CASSPGLNGGNTEAFF	TGTGCCAGCTCACCAGGGTTAAATGGCGGGAACACTGAAGCTTTCTTT